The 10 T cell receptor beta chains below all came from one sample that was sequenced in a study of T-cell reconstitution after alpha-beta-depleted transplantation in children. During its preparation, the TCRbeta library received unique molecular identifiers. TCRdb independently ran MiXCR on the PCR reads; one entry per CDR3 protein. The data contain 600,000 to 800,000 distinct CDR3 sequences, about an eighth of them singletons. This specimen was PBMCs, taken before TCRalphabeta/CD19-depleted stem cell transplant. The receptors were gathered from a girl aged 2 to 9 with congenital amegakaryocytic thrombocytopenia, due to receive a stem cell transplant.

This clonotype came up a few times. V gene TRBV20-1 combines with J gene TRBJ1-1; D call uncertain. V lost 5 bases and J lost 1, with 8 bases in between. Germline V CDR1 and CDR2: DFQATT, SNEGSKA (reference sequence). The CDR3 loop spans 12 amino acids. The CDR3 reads CSAFAGNTEAFF. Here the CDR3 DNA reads TGCAGTGCTTTCGCAGGGAACACTGAAGCTTTCTTT.

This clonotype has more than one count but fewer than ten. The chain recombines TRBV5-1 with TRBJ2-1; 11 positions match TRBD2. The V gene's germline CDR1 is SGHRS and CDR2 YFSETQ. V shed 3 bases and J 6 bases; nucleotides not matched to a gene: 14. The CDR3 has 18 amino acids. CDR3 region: CASSSSLLAGVLGNEQFF. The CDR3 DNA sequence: TGCGCCAGCAGCTCTTCCTTACTAGCGGGAGTTCTAGGCAATGAGCAGTTCTTC. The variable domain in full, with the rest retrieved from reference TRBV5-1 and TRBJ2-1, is KAGVTQTPRYLIKTRGQQVTLSCSPISGHRSVSWYQQTPGQGLQFLFEYFSETQRNKGNFPGRFSGRQFSNSRSEMNVSTLELGDSALYLCASSSSLLAGVLGNEQFFGPGTRLTVL.

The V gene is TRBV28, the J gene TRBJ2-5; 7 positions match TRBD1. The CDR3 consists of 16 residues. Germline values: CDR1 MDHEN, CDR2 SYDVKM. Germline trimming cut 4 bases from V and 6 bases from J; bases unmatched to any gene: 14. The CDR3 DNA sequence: TGTGCCAGCAGTTCGTACTTTCCGGGACAGCAGAAGACCCAGTACTTC. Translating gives CASSSYFPGQQKTQYF.

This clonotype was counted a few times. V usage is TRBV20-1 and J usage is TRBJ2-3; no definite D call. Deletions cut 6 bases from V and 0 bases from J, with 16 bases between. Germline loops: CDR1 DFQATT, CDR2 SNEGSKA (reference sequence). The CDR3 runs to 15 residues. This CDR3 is CSAAVTAASTDTQYF. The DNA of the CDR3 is TGCAGTGCCGCTGTAACAGCTGCTAGCACAGATACGCAGTATTTT.

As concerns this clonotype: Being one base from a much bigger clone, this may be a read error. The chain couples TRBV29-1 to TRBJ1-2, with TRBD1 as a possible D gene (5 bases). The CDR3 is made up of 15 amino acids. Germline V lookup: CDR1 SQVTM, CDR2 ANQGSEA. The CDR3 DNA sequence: TGCAGCGCCCCTTCCGACGGCAGACAGAACTATGGCCACACCTTC. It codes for CSAPSDGRQNYGHTF.

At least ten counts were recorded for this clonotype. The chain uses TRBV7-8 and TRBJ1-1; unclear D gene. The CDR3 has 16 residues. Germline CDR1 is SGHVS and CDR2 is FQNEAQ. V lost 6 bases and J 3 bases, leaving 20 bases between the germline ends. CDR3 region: CASSRTSRLRDTEAFF. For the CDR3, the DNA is TGTGCCAGCAGTCGGACCTCCCGCCTGAGGGACACTGAAGCTTTCTTT.

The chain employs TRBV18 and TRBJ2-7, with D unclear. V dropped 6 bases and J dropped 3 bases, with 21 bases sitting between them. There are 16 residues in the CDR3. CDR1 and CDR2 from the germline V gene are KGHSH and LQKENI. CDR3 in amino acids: CASSSKRLTLHYEQYF. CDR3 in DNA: TGTGCCAGCTCCAGCAAGCGACTGACACTCCACTACGAGCAGTACTTC.

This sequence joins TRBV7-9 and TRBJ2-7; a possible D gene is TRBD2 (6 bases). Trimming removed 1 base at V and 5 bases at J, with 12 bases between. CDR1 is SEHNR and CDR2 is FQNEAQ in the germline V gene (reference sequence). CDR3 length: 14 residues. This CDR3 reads CASSLDGSLDEQYF. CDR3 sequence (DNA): TGTGCCAGCAGCTTAGACGGGAGTCTCGACGAGCAGTACTTC.

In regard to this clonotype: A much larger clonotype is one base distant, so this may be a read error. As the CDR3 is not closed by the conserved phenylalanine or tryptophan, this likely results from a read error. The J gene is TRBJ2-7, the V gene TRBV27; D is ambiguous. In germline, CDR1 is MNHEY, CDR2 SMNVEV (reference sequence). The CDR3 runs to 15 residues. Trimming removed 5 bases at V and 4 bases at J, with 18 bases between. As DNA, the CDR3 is TGTGCCAGCAGTCCCTCAGCGCAATTGGCGTACGAGCAGTACTCC. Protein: CASSPSAQLAYEQYS.

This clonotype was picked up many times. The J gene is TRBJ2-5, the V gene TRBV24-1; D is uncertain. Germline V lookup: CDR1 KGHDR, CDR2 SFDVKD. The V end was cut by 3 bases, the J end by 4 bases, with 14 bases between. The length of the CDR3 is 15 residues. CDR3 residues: CATSDVIGPLETQYF. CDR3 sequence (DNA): TGTGCCACCAGTGATGTTATCGGTCCTTTAGAGACCCAGTACTTC.